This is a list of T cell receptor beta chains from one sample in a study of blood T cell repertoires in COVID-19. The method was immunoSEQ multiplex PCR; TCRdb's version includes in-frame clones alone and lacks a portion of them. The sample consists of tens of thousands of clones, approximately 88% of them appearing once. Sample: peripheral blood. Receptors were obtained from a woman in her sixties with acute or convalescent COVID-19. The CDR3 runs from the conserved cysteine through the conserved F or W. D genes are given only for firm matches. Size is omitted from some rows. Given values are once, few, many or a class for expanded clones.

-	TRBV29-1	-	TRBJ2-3	CSVGGGTKDTQYF	TGCAGCGTTGGGGGGGGCACCAAAGATACGCAGTATTTT
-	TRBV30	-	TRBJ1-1	CAWSVAPSTAFF	TGTGCCTGGAGTGTAGCCCCTTCAACGGCTTTCTTT
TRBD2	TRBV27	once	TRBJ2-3	CASSSTRVAGTTDTQYF	TGTGCCAGCAGCTCGACGAGGGTAGCGGGAACCACAGATACGCAGTATTTT
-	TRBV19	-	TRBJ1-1	CASSRPTVNTEAFF	TGTGCCAGTAGTAGGCCGACAGTGAACACTGAAGCTTTCTTT
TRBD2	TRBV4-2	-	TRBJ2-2	CASSQDRLAVNTGELFF	TGTGCCAGCAGCCAAGATAGACTAGCGGTTAACACCGGGGAGCTGTTTTTT
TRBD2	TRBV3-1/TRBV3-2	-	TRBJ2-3	CASSSNRLADILSNTDTQYF	TGTGCCAGCAGCTCCAACCGACTAGCGGACATCCTATCGAACACAGATACGCAGTATTTT
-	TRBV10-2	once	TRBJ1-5	CASSEGGADQPQHF	TGCGCCAGCAGTGAGGGGGGGGCCGATCAGCCCCAGCATTTT
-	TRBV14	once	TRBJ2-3	CASSQGSLRLVKDTQYF	TGTGCCAGCAGCCAAGGAAGCCTCCGACTCGTAAAAGATACGCAGTATTTT
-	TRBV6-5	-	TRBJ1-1	CASRRGGRNTEAFF	TGTGCCAGCAGACGGGGAGGACGGAACACTGAAGCTTTCTTT
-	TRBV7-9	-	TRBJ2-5	CASSLVPGETQYF	TGTGCCAGCAGCTTAGTCCCGGGGGAGACCCAGTACTTC
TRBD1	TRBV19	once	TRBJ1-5	CATSGQGAQPQHF	TGTGCCACCTCGGGACAGGGTGCTCAGCCCCAGCATTTT
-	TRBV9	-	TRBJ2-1	CASSPTRGSYNEQFF	TGTGCCAGCAGCCCCACGAGAGGCTCCTACAATGAGCAGTTCTTC
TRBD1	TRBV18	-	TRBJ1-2	CASSLGTGALNYGYTF	TGTGCCAGCTCACTGGGGACAGGGGCTCTTAACTATGGCTACACCTTC
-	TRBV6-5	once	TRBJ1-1	CASSTTTGRRTEAFF	TGTGCCAGCAGTACGACAACAGGGAGACGAACTGAAGCTTTCTTT
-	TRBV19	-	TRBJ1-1	CASSSTEPFF	TGTGCCAGTAGTAGCACAGAACCTTTCTTT
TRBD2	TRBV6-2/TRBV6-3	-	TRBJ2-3	CASSYSISSGGADTQYF	TGTGCCAGCAGTTACTCGATTTCCAGCGGGGGGGCAGATACGCAGTATTTT
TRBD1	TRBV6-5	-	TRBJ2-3	CASRDRGADTQYF	TGTGCCAGCAGGGACAGGGGGGCAGATACGCAGTATTTT
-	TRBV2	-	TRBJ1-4	CASGQGAGIEKLFF	TGTGCCAGCGGTCAGGGCGCGGGAATCGAAAAACTGTTTTTT
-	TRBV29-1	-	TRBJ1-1	CSSDSLNWNTEAFF	TGCAGCTCAGACAGTCTGAATTGGAACACTGAAGCTTTCTTT
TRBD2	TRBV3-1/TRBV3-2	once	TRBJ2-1	CASSQTGTSGGPYNEQFF	TGTGCCAGCAGCCAGACCGGGACTAGCGGGGGGCCCTACAATGAGCAGTTCTTC
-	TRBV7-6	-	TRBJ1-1	CASSRNQGNTEAFF	TGTGCCAGCAGCCGCAATCAGGGGAACACTGAAGCTTTCTTT
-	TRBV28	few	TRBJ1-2	CASSFSAGEGYTF	TGTGCCAGCAGTTTCTCGGCAGGGGAAGGCTACACCTTC
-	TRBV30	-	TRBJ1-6	CAWSVPGGGWNSPLHF	TGTGCCTGGAGTGTACCGGGCGGAGGTTGGAATTCACCCCTCCACTTT
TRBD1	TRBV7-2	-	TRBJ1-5	CASSLAKDRGDQPQHF	TGTGCCAGCAGCTTAGCGAAGGACAGGGGGGATCAGCCCCAGCATTTT
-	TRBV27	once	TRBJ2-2	CASSYGALDGELFF	TGTGCCAGCAGCTATGGGGCCCTCGACGGGGAGCTGTTTTTT
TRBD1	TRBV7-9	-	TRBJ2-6	CASRTDRGPTGANVLTF	TGTGCCAGCAGGACGGACAGGGGCCCTACTGGGGCCAACGTCCTGACTTTC
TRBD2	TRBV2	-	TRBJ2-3	CASKGRGTSGRTSTDTQYF	TGTGCCAGCAAGGGAAGGGGGACTAGCGGGAGGACGAGCACAGATACGCAGTATTTT
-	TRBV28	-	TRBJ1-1	CSSAGPVTEAFF	TGTTCCTCGGCAGGGCCGGTAACTGAAGCTTTCTTT
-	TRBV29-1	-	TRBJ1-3	CSPPPPARAISGNTIYF	TGCAGCCCCCCCCCGCCCGCCAGGGCGATTTCTGGAAACACCATATATTTT
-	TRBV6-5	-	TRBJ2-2	CASTQGGGTGELFF	TGTGCCAGCACACAGGGTGGGGGCACCGGGGAGCTGTTTTTT
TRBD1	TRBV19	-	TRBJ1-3	CASSIWSRGPGNTIYF	TGTGCCAGTAGTATTTGGAGCAGGGGGCCTGGAAACACCATATATTTT
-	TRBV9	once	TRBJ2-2	CASSVPLEGGELFF	TGTGCCAGCAGCGTTCCCCTGGAGGGCGGGGAGCTGTTTTTT